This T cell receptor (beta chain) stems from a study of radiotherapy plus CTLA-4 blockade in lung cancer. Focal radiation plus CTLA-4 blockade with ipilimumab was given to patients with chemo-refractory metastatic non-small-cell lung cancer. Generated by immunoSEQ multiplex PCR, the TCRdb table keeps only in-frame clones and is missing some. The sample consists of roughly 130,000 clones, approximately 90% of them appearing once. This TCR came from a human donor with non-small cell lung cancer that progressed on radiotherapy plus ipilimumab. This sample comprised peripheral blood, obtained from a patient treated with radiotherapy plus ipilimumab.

CDR3 residues: CASSYGRLARNTEAFF. Written as DNA, the CDR3 is TGTGCCAGCAGTTACGGTAGGTTAGCGAGAAACACTGAAGCTTTCTTT. The chain links TRBV6-5 to TRBJ1-1, with D unclear. V was cut by 2 bases and J by 2 bases, with 15 bases left in between. The CDR3 runs to 16 residues. Germline V CDR1 and CDR2: MNHEY, SVGAGI.